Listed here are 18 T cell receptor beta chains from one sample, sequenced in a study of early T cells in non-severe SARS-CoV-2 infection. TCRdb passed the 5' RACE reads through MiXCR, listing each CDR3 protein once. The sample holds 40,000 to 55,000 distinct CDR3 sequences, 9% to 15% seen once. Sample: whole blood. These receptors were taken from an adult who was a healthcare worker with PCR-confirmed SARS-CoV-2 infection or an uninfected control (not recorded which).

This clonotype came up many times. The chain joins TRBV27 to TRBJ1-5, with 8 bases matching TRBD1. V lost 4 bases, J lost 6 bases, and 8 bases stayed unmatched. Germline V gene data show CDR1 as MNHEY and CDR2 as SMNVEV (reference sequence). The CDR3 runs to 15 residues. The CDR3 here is CASSSSGQGGQPQHF. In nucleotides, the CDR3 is TGTGCCAGCAGTTCCTCCGGACAGGGTGGTCAGCCCCAGCATTTT.

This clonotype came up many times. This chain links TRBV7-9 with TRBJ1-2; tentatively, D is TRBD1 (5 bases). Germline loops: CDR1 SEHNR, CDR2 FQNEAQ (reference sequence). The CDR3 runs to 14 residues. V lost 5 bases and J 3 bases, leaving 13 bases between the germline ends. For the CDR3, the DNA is TGTGCCAGCAGCACCCTGGGAGGGGACTATGGCTACACCTTC. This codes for CASSTLGGDYGYTF.

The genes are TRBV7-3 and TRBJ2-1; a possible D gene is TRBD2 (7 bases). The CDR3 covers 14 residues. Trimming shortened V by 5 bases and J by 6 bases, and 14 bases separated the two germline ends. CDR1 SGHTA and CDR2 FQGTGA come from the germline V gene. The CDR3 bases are TGTGCCAGCAGCCTACTGGGAGGGGGCAATGAGCAGTTCTTC. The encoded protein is CASSLLGGGNEQFF.

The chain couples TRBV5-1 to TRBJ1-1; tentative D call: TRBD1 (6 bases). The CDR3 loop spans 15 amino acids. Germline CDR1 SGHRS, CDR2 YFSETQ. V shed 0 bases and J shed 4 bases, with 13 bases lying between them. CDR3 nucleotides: TGCGCCAGCAGCTTGGAAGGGGGATATCGCACTGAAGCTTTCTTT. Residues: CASSLEGGYRTEAFF.

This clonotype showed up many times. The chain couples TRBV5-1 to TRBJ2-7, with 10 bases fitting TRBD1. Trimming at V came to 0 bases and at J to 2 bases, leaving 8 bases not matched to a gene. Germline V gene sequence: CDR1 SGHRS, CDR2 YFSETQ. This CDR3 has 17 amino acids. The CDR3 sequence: CASSLAISGTGAYEQYF. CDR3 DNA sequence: TGCGCCAGCAGCTTGGCAATCTCCGGGACAGGGGCCTACGAGCAGTACTTC.

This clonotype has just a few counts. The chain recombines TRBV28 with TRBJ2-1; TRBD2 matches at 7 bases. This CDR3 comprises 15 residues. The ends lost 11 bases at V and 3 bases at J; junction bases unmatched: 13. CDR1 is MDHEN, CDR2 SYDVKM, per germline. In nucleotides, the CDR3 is TGTGCCTCCCAAGGGCGGGAGCCATACTACAATGAGCAGTTCTTC. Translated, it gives CASQGREPYYNEQFF.

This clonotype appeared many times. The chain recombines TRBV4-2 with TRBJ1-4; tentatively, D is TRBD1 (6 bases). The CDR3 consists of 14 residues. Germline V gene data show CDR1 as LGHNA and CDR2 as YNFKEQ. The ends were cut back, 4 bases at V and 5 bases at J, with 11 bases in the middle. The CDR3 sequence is CASSPDRTNEKLFF. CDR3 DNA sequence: TGTGCCAGCAGCCCGGACAGAACGAATGAAAAACTGTTTTTT.

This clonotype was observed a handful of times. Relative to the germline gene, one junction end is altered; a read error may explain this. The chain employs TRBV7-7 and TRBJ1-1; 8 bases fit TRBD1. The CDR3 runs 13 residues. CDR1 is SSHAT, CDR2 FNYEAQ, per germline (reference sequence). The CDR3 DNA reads TGTGCTAGCAGCCCCTACAGGGGGACTGAAGCTTTCTTT. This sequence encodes CASSPYRGTEAFF.

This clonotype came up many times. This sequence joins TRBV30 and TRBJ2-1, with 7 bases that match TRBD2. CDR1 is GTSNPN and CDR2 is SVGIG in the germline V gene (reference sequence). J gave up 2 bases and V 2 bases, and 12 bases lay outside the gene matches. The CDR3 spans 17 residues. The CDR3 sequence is CAWSFRTRGRTYNEQFF. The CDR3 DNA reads TGTGCCTGGAGTTTCCGGACTAGAGGCCGCACCTACAATGAGCAGTTCTTC.

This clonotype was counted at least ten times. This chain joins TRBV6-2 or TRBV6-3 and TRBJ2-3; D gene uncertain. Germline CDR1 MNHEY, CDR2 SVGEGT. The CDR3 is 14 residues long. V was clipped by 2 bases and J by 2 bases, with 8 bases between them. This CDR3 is CASSYPMNTDTQYF. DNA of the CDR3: TGTGCCAGCAGTTACCCCATGAACACAGATACGCAGTATTTT.

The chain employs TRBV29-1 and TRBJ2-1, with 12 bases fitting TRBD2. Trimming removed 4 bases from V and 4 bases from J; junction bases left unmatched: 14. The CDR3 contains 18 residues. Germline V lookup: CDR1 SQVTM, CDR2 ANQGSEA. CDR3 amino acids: CSVVGLAGLLEIYNEQFF. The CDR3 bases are TGCAGCGTTGTGGGACTAGCGGGCCTCCTCGAAATATACAATGAGCAGTTCTTC.

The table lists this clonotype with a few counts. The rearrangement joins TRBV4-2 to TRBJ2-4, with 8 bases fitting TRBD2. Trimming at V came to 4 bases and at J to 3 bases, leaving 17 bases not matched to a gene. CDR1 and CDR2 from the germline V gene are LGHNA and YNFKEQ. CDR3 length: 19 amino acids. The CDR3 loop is CASSRGGNRGVLGKNIQYF. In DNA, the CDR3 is TGTGCCAGCAGCCGCGGGGGGAATCGGGGAGTCCTCGGCAAAAACATTCAGTACTTC.

The CDR3 sequence is CASRATRSRSTDTQYF. In nucleotides, the CDR3 is TGTGCCAGCAGAGCTACTCGGAGCAGAAGCACAGATACGCAGTATTTT. The rearrangement links TRBV27 to TRBJ2-3; no clear D gene. V lost 6 bases, J lost 0 bases, and 16 bases lay in between. The germline V gene has CDR1 MNHEY and CDR2 SMNVEV (reference sequence). CDR3 length equals 16 residues.

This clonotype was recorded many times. The CDR3 region has the DNA TGCGCCAGCAGCCGTAGCGGGAGCTACAATGAGCAGTTCTTC. Its protein product is CASSRSGSYNEQFF. The gene calls are TRBV4-1 and TRBJ2-1; 9 nucleotides match TRBD2. Losses at the gene ends were 4 bases for V and 3 bases for J; bases not matched to a gene: 1. CDR1 and CDR2 (germline): MGHRA, YSYEKL. The CDR3 has 14 amino acids.

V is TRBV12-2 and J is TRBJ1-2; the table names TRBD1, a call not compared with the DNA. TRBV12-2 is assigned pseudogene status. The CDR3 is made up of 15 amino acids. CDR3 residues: CASRQNRDSLYGYTF. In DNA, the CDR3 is TGTGCAAGTCGCCAGAACCGGGACAGCCTCTATGGCTACACCTTC.

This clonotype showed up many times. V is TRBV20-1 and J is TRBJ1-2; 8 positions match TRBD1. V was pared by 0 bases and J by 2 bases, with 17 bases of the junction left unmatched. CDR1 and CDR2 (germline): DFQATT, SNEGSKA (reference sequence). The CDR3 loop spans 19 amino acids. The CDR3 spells CSARDMDRASSYLNYGYTF. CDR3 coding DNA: TGCAGTGCTAGAGATATGGACAGGGCCTCATCCTATTTAAACTATGGCTACACCTTC.

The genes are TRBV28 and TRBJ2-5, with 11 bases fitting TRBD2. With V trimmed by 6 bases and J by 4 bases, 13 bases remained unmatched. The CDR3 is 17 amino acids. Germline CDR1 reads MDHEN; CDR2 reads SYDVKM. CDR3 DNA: TGTGCCAGCAGCTGGACTAGCGGGCCGGTAACAAGAGAGACCCAGTACTTC. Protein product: CASSWTSGPVTRETQYF.

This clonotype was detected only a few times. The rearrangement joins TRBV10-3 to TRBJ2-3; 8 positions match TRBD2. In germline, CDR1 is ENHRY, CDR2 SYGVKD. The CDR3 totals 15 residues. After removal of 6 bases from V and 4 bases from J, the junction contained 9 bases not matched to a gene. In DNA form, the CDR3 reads TGTGCCATCAGCCCGGATTTGCGGGAGGCAGATACGCAGTATTTT. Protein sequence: CAISPDLREADTQYF.